What follows are 30 T cell receptor beta chains derived from one specimen sequenced in a study of T cell repertoires in cytomegalovirus infection. TCRdb passed the reads through MiXCR, listing each CDR3 protein once. Of 250,000 to 300,000 distinct CDR3 sequences in the sample, around 25% were seen once. Sequenced input: PBMCs. The receptors stem from a human donor in good health (CMV status not recorded). Some clones in this sample may be carry-over from other donors' samples.

This clonotype turned up a few times. The chain uses TRBV11-2 and TRBJ1-1; 8 bases are shared with TRBD1. Germline V CDR1 and CDR2: SGHAT, FQNNGV. The CDR3 runs to 15 residues. The junction had 4 bases not matched to a gene; V was cut back by 1 base and J by 3 bases. CDR3 sequence reads: CASSLVPGGYTEAFF. The CDR3 DNA reads TGTGCCAGCAGCTTAGTTCCAGGGGGCTACACTGAAGCTTTCTTT.

This clonotype showed up many times. This CDR3 reads CASRADRGNLDTQYF. The CDR3 nucleotides read TGTGCCAGCAGGGCGGACAGGGGAAATTTGGATACGCAGTATTTT. This chain links TRBV7-2 with TRBJ2-3; 9 bases match TRBD1. This CDR3 is 15 amino acids long. Germline V lookup: CDR1 SGHTA, CDR2 FQGNSA. V was clipped by 6 bases and J by 6 bases; unmatched bases: 10.

The rearrangement links TRBV11-2 to TRBJ2-2; 8 nucleotides align to TRBD1. Per germline, CDR1 SGHAT and CDR2 FQNNGV. V gave up 7 bases and J gave up 0 bases; unmatched junction bases: 4. The CDR3 sequence is 15 residues long. The CDR3 bases are TGTGCCAGCATCCGGACAGGGTCGAACACCGGGGAGCTGTTTTTT. It codes for CASIRTGSNTGELFF.

This clonotype was seen ten or more times. The V and J genes are TRBV7-2 and TRBJ2-5; the D gene is possibly TRBD2 (6 bases). Germline CDR1 reads SGHTA; CDR2 reads FQGNSA. The CDR3 spans 15 residues. Deletions cut 1 base from V and 2 bases from J, with 11 bases between. This CDR3 reads CASSLVASAQETQYF. CDR3 in DNA: TGTGCCAGCAGCTTAGTCGCTAGCGCTCAAGAGACCCAGTACTTC.

This clonotype turned up a few times. V is TRBV7-3 and J is TRBJ2-7; D tentatively reads TRBD1 or TRBD2 (5 bases each). The CDR3 contains 14 residues. Trimming cost V 5 bases and J 1 base, with 12 bases left between them. Looked up from germline, CDR1 is SGHTA and CDR2 is FQGTGA. Written as DNA, the CDR3 is TGTGCCAGCAGCCCCTCGGGGCGATCCTACGAGCAGTACTTC. As protein: CASSPSGRSYEQYF. The full variable domain, completed using reference TRBV7-3 and TRBJ2-7, is GAGVSQTPSNKVTEKGKYVELRCDPISGHTALYWYRQSLGQGPEFLIYFQGTGAADDSGLPNDRFFAVRPEGSVSTLKIQRTERGDSAVYLCASSPSGRSYEQYFGPGTRLTVT.

This chain uses TRBV7-2 with TRBJ2-2; a weak D match, TRBD1 (5 bases). V lost 5 bases and J 3 bases, leaving 10 bases between the germline ends. This CDR3 is 14 amino acids long. CDR1 SGHTA and CDR2 FQGNSA come from the germline V gene. The CDR3: CASSDRPHTGELFF. The CDR3 nucleotides are TGTGCCAGCAGCGACAGACCACACACCGGGGAGCTGTTTTTT.

The chain joins TRBV20-1 to TRBJ2-5; D is uncertain. The V end lost 5 bases, the J end lost 5 bases, and 9 bases lay between the germline ends. The CDR3 has 11 amino acids. Germline-derived CDR1 and CDR2 are DFQATT and SNEGSKA (reference sequence). The CDR3 loop is CSAWRWETQYF. The CDR3 bases are TGCAGTGCTTGGCGATGGGAGACCCAGTACTTC.

This chain's CDR3 is CASSIGTGSSYEQYF. For the CDR3, the DNA is TGTGCCAGCAGCATCGGGACGGGGAGCTCCTACGAGCAGTACTTC. This rearrangement joins TRBV7-3 to TRBJ2-7; either TRBD1 or TRBD2 may supply D (5 bases each). The CDR3 extends over 15 amino acids. Germline assignment: CDR1 SGHTA and CDR2 FQGTGA. Deletions cut 5 bases from V and 0 bases from J, with 14 bases between.

This clonotype was recorded many times. The chain uses TRBV7-2 and TRBJ2-3; a possible D gene is TRBD1 (5 bases). The CDR3 consists of 13 residues. V lost 7 bases and J lost 1, with 9 bases in between. CDR1 SGHTA and CDR2 FQGNSA come from the germline V gene. CDR3 loop: CASTLGGTDTQYF. The CDR3 DNA is TGTGCCAGCACTCTAGGGGGCACAGATACGCAGTATTTT.

This sequence joins TRBV6-2 or TRBV6-3 and TRBJ2-2; TRBD2 aligns across 11 bases. Trimming took 4 bases from V and 2 from J; bases not matched to a gene: 3. Germline-derived CDR1 and CDR2 are MNHEY and SVGEGT. The CDR3 is 16 amino acids. In DNA, the CDR3 is TGTGCCAGCAGTTTTGGGACTAGCGGAAACACCGGGGAGCTGTTTTTT. This encodes CASSFGTSGNTGELFF.

The chain has TRBV6-2 or TRBV6-3 and TRBJ2-7; tentative D call: TRBD2 (5 bases). The V and J ends lost 6 bases and 7 bases respectively, with 16 bases between them. CDR1 is MNHEY and CDR2 is SVGEGT in the germline V gene. This CDR3 spans 13 amino acids. CDR3 protein: CASSPDSSWEQYF. The CDR3 DNA sequence: TGTGCCAGCAGCCCGGACTCCTCCTGGGAGCAGTACTTC.

This clonotype occurred many times. The J gene is TRBJ2-5, the V gene TRBV7-9; D is unclear. The germline CDR1 and CDR2 sequences are SEHNR and FQNEAQ (reference sequence). This CDR3 spans 13 amino acids. V lost 3 bases, J lost 5 bases, and 10 bases lay in between. This CDR3 reads CASSLGRVETQYF. The DNA for the CDR3 is TGTGCCAGCAGCTTGGGAAGAGTGGAGACCCAGTACTTC.

This clonotype was seen a handful of times. The gene calls are TRBV5-6 and TRBJ2-5; D may match TRBD1 or TRBD2 (5 bases each). Trimming stripped 4 bases from V and 5 bases from J, with 9 bases between. This CDR3 is 12 amino acids long. Germline V gene data show CDR1 as SGHDT and CDR2 as YYEEEE. The CDR3 DNA reads TGTGCCAGCAGCGCCGGGGCTGAGACCCAGTACTTC. Translating it yields CASSAGAETQYF.

In regard to this clonotype: A much larger clonotype is one base distant, so this may be a read error. This CDR3 is missing its conserved last phenylalanine or tryptophan, likely due to a read error. The V and J genes are TRBV11-2 and TRBJ1-3; TRBD1 might be the D (6 bases). The CDR3 loop spans 14 amino acids. Germline V gives CDR1 SGHAT, CDR2 FQNNGV. With 4 bases removed from V and 4 bases from J, the gap between germline ends came to 11 bases. The DNA of the CDR3 is TGTGCCAGCAGCTCCGCCAGGGGAGGAAACACCATATATTTA. Protein: CASSSARGGNTIYL.

The chain links TRBV29-1 to TRBJ1-3; the match to TRBD1 covers 8 bases. The junction had 14 bases not matched to a gene; V was cut back by 6 bases and J by 1 base. Germline assignment: CDR1 SQVTM and CDR2 ANQGSEA. The CDR3 runs 17 residues. The CDR3 is CSVRDSGTGVSGNTIYF. The CDR3 coding sequence is TGCAGCGTCCGAGACTCCGGGACAGGAGTATCTGGAAACACCATATATTTT. Drawing the rest from reference TRBV29-1 and TRBJ1-3, the complete variable domain is SAVISQKPSRDICQRGTSLTIQCQVDSQVTMMFWYRQQPGQSLTLIATANQGSEATYESGFVIDKFPISRPNLTFSTLTVSNMSPEDSSIYLCSVRDSGTGVSGNTIYFGEGSWLTVV.

The sample holds one count of this clonotype. The chain recombines TRBV11-2 with TRBJ2-3, with a weak D call TRBD2 (6 bases). CDR1 and CDR2 from the germline V gene are SGHAT and FQNNGV. With 5 bases removed from V and 6 bases from J, the gap between germline ends came to 21 bases. The CDR3 spans 16 residues. CDR3: CASSRGTRGVLDTQYF. The DNA for the CDR3 is TGTGCCAGCAGCCGCGGGACCCGGGGTGTTTTGGATACGCAGTATTTT.

The chain links TRBV28 to TRBJ1-3, with a weak D call TRBD1 (5 bases). Germline V CDR1 and CDR2: MDHEN, SYDVKM. There are 20 residues in the CDR3. The germline V and J ends were trimmed by 3 bases and 1 base, with 25 bases remaining between them. DNA of the CDR3: TGTGCCAGCAGTTTTAGGGGACCCCGTAAAGCCGAAGAATCTGGAAACACCATATATTTT. It yields the protein CASSFRGPRKAEESGNTIYF.

The rearrangement uses TRBV6-6 and TRBJ1-1; tentative D call: TRBD1 (5 bases). Trimming removed 10 bases from V and 5 bases from J, with 11 bases in between. The CDR3 has 11 amino acids. Germline CDR1 and CDR2: MNHNY and SVGAGI (reference sequence). This chain's CDR3 is CATQGDTEAFF. The DNA for the CDR3 is TGTGCCACCCAAGGGGATACTGAAGCTTTCTTT.

This clonotype came up many times. In nucleotides, the CDR3 is TGTGCCAGCAGTTACGTGACAGGGGTTTACAATGAGCAGTTCTTC. It translates to CASSYVTGVYNEQFF. The chain uses TRBV6-5 and TRBJ2-1; 8 nucleotides align to TRBD1. CDR3 size: 15 residues. Germline CDR1 and CDR2: MNHEY and SVGAGI. V shed 2 bases, J shed 4 bases, and the junction held 4 bases outside the gene matches.

Many counts were recorded for this clonotype. J is TRBJ2-7 and V is TRBV7-9; tentatively, D is TRBD1 (6 bases). The CDR3 spans 13 residues. With 9 bases removed from V and 3 bases from J, the gap between germline ends came to 15 bases. In germline, CDR1 is SEHNR, CDR2 FQNEAQ (reference sequence). This CDR3 is CASALGQSYEQYF. Here the CDR3 DNA reads TGTGCCAGTGCGCTAGGACAGAGCTACGAGCAGTACTTC. The full variable domain, with the rest looked up from reference TRBV7-9 and TRBJ2-7, is DTGVSQNPRHKITKRGQNVTFRCDPISEHNRLYWYRQTLGQGPEFLTYFQNEAQLEKSRLLSDRFSAERPKGSFSTLEIQRTEQGDSAMYLCASALGQSYEQYFGPGTRLTVT.

The chain uses TRBV25-1 and TRBJ2-2; unclear D gene. Germline assignment: CDR1 MGHDK and CDR2 SYGVNS. The ends were cut back, 4 bases at V and 7 bases at J, with 10 bases in the middle. The CDR3 sequence is 13 residues long. For the CDR3, the DNA is TGTGCCAGCAGTGCATATGCGTTCGGGGAGCTGTTTTTT. This gives the protein CASSAYAFGELFF.

This rearrangement joins TRBV2 to TRBJ2-3; 15 nucleotides line up with TRBD2. This CDR3 is built from 16 residues. The germline V gene has CDR1 SNHLY and CDR2 FYNNEI. The junction had 6 bases not matched to a gene; V was cut back by 5 bases and J by 6 bases. The DNA of the CDR3 is TGTGCCAGCAGTCAAGGACTAGCGGGAGGGGTGGATACGCAGTATTTT. Translation gives CASSQGLAGGVDTQYF.

Ten or more counts support this clonotype. The chain combines TRBV7-2 with TRBJ2-3; TRBD1 matches 9 bases. The CDR3 extends over 13 amino acids. The germline V gene has CDR1 SGHTA and CDR2 FQGNSA. V was clipped by 5 bases and J by 9 bases; unmatched bases: 6. CDR3 coding DNA: TGTGCCAGCAGCCGGGGACAGGGTGGGACGCAGTATTTT. This encodes CASSRGQGGTQYF. The full variable domain, its missing parts supplied by reference TRBV7-2 and TRBJ2-3, is GAGVSQSPSNKVTEKGKDVELRCDPISGHTALYWYRQSLGQGLEFLIYFQGNSAPDKSGLPSDRFSAERTGGSVSTLTIQRTQQEDSAVYLCASSRGQGGTQYFGPGTRLTVL.

The chain combines TRBV29-1 with TRBJ1-1; D gene uncertain. This CDR3 region has 12 residues. V was cut by 5 bases and J by 1 base, with 8 bases left in between. Germline values: CDR1 SQVTM, CDR2 ANQGSEA. The CDR3 reads CSVPSPNTEAFF. CDR3 coding DNA: TGCAGCGTTCCCTCACCGAACACTGAAGCTTTCTTT.

The chain employs TRBV6-2 or TRBV6-3 and TRBJ2-1, with 14 nucleotides matching TRBD2. V gave up 6 bases and J gave up 8 bases; unmatched junction bases: 6. The CDR3 consists of 15 residues. Germline CDR1 reads MNHEY; CDR2 reads SVGEGT. The CDR3 DNA is TGTGCCAGCAGCCCGGGACTAGCGGGAGCAGATGAGCAGTTCTTC. The encoded protein is CASSPGLAGADEQFF.

The chain joins TRBV7-2 to TRBJ1-2, with a tentative D call TRBD1 (5 bases). The CDR3 spans 14 residues. Germline V gene sequence: CDR1 SGHTA, CDR2 FQGNSA. Trimming took 3 bases from V and 6 from J, leaving 14 bases between them. This CDR3 is CASSFERQRHGYTF. Here the CDR3 DNA reads TGTGCCAGCAGCTTTGAAAGACAGCGCCATGGCTACACCTTC. Variable domain in full (rest from reference TRBV7-2 and TRBJ1-2): GAGVSQSPSNKVTEKGKDVELRCDPISGHTALYWYRQSLGQGLEFLIYFQGNSAPDKSGLPSDRFSAERTGGSVSTLTIQRTQQEDSAVYLCASSFERQRHGYTFGSGTRLTVV.

This clonotype was seen ten or more times. The gene calls are TRBV7-2 and TRBJ2-1; D is possibly TRBD1 (6 bases). Germline CDR1 reads SGHTA; CDR2 reads FQGNSA. The CDR3 length is 14 residues. Trimming shortened V by 0 bases and J by 7 bases, and 10 bases separated the two germline ends. In DNA, the CDR3 is TGTGCCAGCAGCTTAGCCGGGACACAAAATGAGCAGTTCTTC. Its translation: CASSLAGTQNEQFF.

The rearrangement uses TRBV6-2 or TRBV6-3 and TRBJ2-6; the D is unclear. Between the trimmed V and J ends, which lost 8 bases and 0 bases, there was a span of 11 bases. The CDR3 runs 15 residues. Per germline, CDR1 MNHEY and CDR2 SVGEGT. CDR3 sequence: CASRGPFSGANVLTF. CDR3 in DNA: TGTGCCAGCCGAGGCCCCTTCTCTGGGGCCAACGTCCTGACTTTC.

This clonotype was recorded once. V usage is TRBV25-1 and J usage is TRBJ2-5; D unclear. This CDR3 region has 13 residues. The V end was cut by 4 bases, the J end by 2 bases, with 8 bases between. In germline, CDR1 is MGHDK, CDR2 SYGVNS. The CDR3 DNA sequence: TGTGCCAGCAGTGCGGCGCGGCAAGAGACCCAGTACTTC. It is translated as CASSAARQETQYF. Full variable domain (remainder filled in from reference TRBV25-1 and TRBJ2-5): EADIYQTPRYLVIGTGKKITLECSQTMGHDKMYWYQQDPGMELHLIHYSYGVNSTEKGDLSSESTVSRIRTEHFPLTLESARPSHTSQYLCASSAARQETQYFGPGTRLLVL.

This clonotype was seen at least ten times. The V call is TRBV7-2, the J call TRBJ2-7; no definite D call. This CDR3 contains 13 residues. From germline, CDR1 is SGHTA and CDR2 FQGNSA. V dropped 0 bases and J dropped 7 bases, with 10 bases sitting between them. The CDR3 DNA reads as TGTGCCAGCAGCTTAGCTCTCGGAGCTGAGCAGTACTTC. Residues: CASSLALGAEQYF. The entire variable domain, with the rest obtained from reference TRBV7-2 and TRBJ2-7, is as follows: GAGVSQSPSNKVTEKGKDVELRCDPISGHTALYWYRQSLGQGLEFLIYFQGNSAPDKSGLPSDRFSAERTGGSVSTLTIQRTQQEDSAVYLCASSLALGAEQYFGPGTRLTVT.